This TCR beta chain was captured in a study of T cell responses to AZD1222 COVID-19 vaccine (dated by TCRdb to about 2021). For context, the study as a whole: AZD1222 recipients given second doses at about 4 weeks or at about 12 weeks were pooled, since spike-specific TCR depth and breadth were not found to differ between the two schedules. A total of about 250 trial participants underwent TCR sequencing, of whom about 210 had received two doses of AZD1222 and around 25 had received two doses of the MenACWY control vaccine. Trial participants were enrolled by age into subgroups of 18-55, 56-69 and 70-plus years, and roughly 150, 30 and 60 TCR-sequenced participants, respectively, were included in these subgroups.

The time point label for this specimen denotes: baseline before first vaccination. Vaccinee samples came from UK trials COV001 and COV002, including a single-blind randomized controlled phase 2/3 trial of AZD1222 (ChAdOx1 nCoV-19) in healthy adults. For TCRbeta chain sequencing, PBMC samples from trial participants were taken at day 0 and at day 28 after the second dose. The CDR3 regions of human TCRbeta chains were analyzed by immunosequencing. As for how the authors treated the data: Repertoire TCRs were checked for matches against a reference library of SARS-CoV-2-specific TCRs that had been generated using the MIRA antigen-specificity platform. Breadth was defined as the fraction of unique TCRs that were SARS-CoV-2-associated. Depth was defined as the fraction of total T cells that were SARS-CoV-2-associated. Each spike-specific TCR was assigned to its reactive spike region and to a CD4 or CD8 class using the MIRA data. Log10-transformed breadth and depth values were compared by one-way ANOVA with Sidak's multiple comparisons tests. TCRdb retrieved this table from immuneACCESS and kept in-frame rearrangements only. Not all clones are present; in checked studies, unresolved V genes account for under half, and no reason is known for the remainder. The DNA was the basis for D and trimming; V, J and clone size are from that table. In this sample the table shows around 130,000 clones, roughly 88% of which occur a single time. Jointly, the top ten make up roughly 1.7% of the sample.

As for this clone: Which antigen it targets is not known. The record has no base qualities; no much larger clone is one base away.

Summary of the overall study and its limitations: No day 14 peak-response samples were available, so repertoires were characterized only after the peak T cell response. Epitopes outside the regions mutated in the B.1.351 and B.1.1.7 variants were reportedly recognized by nearly half of the unique spike-specific TCRs. The 56-69-year group was small, and its depth increase did not reach significance, likely because of low power. Conclusions about previously exposed vaccinees were limited because only six AZD1222 recipients were SARS-CoV-2 seropositive at baseline. The vaccine-associated CD4 TCRs covered the entire spike protein, and the dominant responses fell in regions 160-218 and 743-854. After two AZD1222 doses, both the breadth and the depth of spike-specific TCRs were significantly higher than at day 0 and than in MenACWY recipients. Most participants were white British and females outnumbered males, and the authors suggested that clonal diversity may have been underestimated.

CDR1 and CDR2, per the germline V gene (reference sequence), are WNHNN and SYGVQD. Unmatched junction bases come to 2, with V trimmed by 0 bases and J by 4 bases. The CDR3 sequence holds 15 residues, the cysteine and phenylalanine included. Only the CDR3 DNA is retained, 45 bases long and in frame from the first base. The sequence joins TRBV10-1 to TRBJ2-2; 7 central nucleotides agree with TRBD2. Sequenced material: peripheral blood, taken on day 0 of AZD1222 vaccination. The sequence was obtained from an adult in good health. The CDR3 sequence is CASSESVAGTGELFF. In nucleotides, the sequence is TGCGCCAGCAGTGAGTCGGTAGCGGGCACCGGGGAGCTGTTTTTT.